This T cell receptor beta chain was retrieved from a study of blood T cells in healthy people across ages. Study-wide context: Using template switching, researchers captured about one barcoded beta molecule for each two T cells.

Germline V gene data show CDR1 as LGHNA and CDR2 as YNFKEQ. CDR3 size: 15 residues. V shed 4 bases and J 5 bases; nucleotides not matched to a gene: 10. This clonotype has only a few counts. The antigen remains unidentified. General study findings and limits: PBMC samples, being unsorted, prevented any conclusive comparison of naive and antigen-experienced cells.

The authors ran a second PCR of about 6 to 11 cycles using a sample-barcoded 5' primer and a J-beta primer mix. TCRdb reprocessed the 5' RACE reads via MiXCR and lists one record per CDR3 protein. This sample has about a million distinct CDR3 sequences, with under 40% found just once. The sample providers were healthy Caucasian people from Russia, aged roughly 6 to 90. This clonotype originated in a man aged 18 to 30 in good health. This chain uses TRBV4-2 with TRBJ2-7; 8 bases are shared with TRBD2. Sequenced: blood. The CDR3: CASSLTGLALNEQYF. CDR3 nucleotide sequence: TGTGCCAGCAGCCTCACCGGACTAGCTCTAAACGAGCAGTACTTC.